Sequencing of this TCR beta chain was carried out in a study of T cell changes during pregnancy in multiple sclerosis. The CDR3 consists of 15 residues. V shed 2 bases, J shed 5 bases, and the junction held 8 bases outside the gene matches. CDR1 is SEHNR and CDR2 is FQNEAQ in the germline V gene (reference sequence). Sequencing used immunoSEQ multiplex PCR; TCRdb keeps in-frame clones, though not all of them. Here the sample spans tens of thousands of clones, about 88% being singletons. The sequenced sample was CD8+ T cells from peripheral blood mononuclear cells, obtained before pregnancy. The source of this sequence is a female donor with multiple sclerosis, enrolled in a pregnancy study. The chain links TRBV7-9 to TRBJ1-2, with 7 positions matching TRBD1. CDR3 nucleotide sequence: TGTGCCAGCAGCTTAAGGGGACAGCCAAGTTATGGCTACACCTTC. Translation gives CASSLRGQPSYGYTF.